These 8 T cell receptor beta chains were sequenced from one sample in a study of blood T cell repertoires in COVID-19. Libraries were prepared by immunoSEQ multiplex PCR; TCRdb keeps only in-frame clonotypes and omits some of them. Of about 200,000 clones in the sample, 92% are singletons; the top ten hold 0.7% to 0.85%. Sequencing was done on a sample of peripheral blood. The receptor set was obtained from a man aged 60 to 69 with COVID-19, enrolled during active disease.

The chain has TRBV9 and TRBJ1-2; TRBD1 might be the D (6 bases). The germline V gene has CDR1 SGDLS and CDR2 YYNGEE. Trimming pared 5 bases from V and 0 bases from J, leaving 23 bases between. The CDR3 runs to 18 residues. CDR3 in amino acids: CASSLGARQETANYGYTF. DNA for the CDR3: TGTGCCAGCAGTCTAGGCGCCAGACAGGAGACAGCTAACTATGGCTACACCTTC.

This clone has a single count. DNA for the CDR3: TGTGCCAGCAGGCTGGGGCAGAGCTCCTACAATGAGCAGTTCTTC. Amino acids: CASRLGQSSYNEQFF. The rearrangement links TRBV2 to TRBJ2-1; D may be TRBD1 (5 bases). V was cut by 6 bases and J by 0 bases, with 12 bases left in between. The length of the CDR3 is 15 residues. Germline CDR1 and CDR2: SNHLY and FYNNEI.

The V gene is TRBV4-1, the J gene TRBJ1-1, with D tentatively TRBD1 (5 bases). The CDR3 runs 16 residues. CDR1 is MGHRA and CDR2 is YSYEKL in the germline V gene. Trimming stripped 0 bases from V and 4 bases from J, with 15 bases between. CDR3 nucleotides: TGCGCCAGCAGCCAAGAGTGGGGGGTAGACAGCACTGAAGCTTTCTTT. Its translation is CASSQEWGVDSTEAFF.

The CDR3 coding sequence is TGTGCCAGCACGCTAGCGGGAACCCCCACAGATACGCAGTATTTT. Residues: CASTLAGTPTDTQYF. V usage is TRBV2 and J usage is TRBJ2-3; 9 bases align to TRBD2. This CDR3 comprises 15 residues. The V segment lost 7 bases and the J segment 2 bases; nucleotides outside the gene matches: 7. Germline CDR1 and CDR2: SNHLY and FYNNEI.

The V and J genes are TRBV19 and TRBJ1-6; tentatively, D is TRBD1 (5 bases). The CDR3 spans 14 residues. V dropped 4 bases and J dropped 8 bases, with 12 bases sitting between them. The germline gives CDR1 LNHDA, CDR2 SQIVND (reference sequence). The CDR3 here is CASSTTGGDSPLHF. DNA of the CDR3: TGTGCCAGTAGTACGACGGGAGGGGATTCACCCCTCCACTTT.

The J gene is TRBJ1-6, the V gene TRBV28; D is possibly TRBD1 (6 bases). The CDR3 contains 14 residues. Trimming removed 4 bases from V and 12 bases from J, with 16 bases in between. The germline V gene has CDR1 MDHEN and CDR2 SYDVKM. In DNA form, the CDR3 reads TGTGCCAGCAGTTCATTGGACAGCTTCGGACCCCTCCACTTT. Translated: CASSSLDSFGPLHF.

The chain recombines TRBV6-5 with TRBJ2-5, with D possibly matching TRBD2 (5 bases). The CDR3 covers 13 residues. Between the trimmed V and J ends, which lost 7 bases and 3 bases, there was a span of 12 bases. Germline CDR1 MNHEY, CDR2 SVGAGI. CDR3 loop: CASTLTGKETQYF. The CDR3 bases are TGTGCCAGCACCCTGACGGGAAAAGAGACCCAGTACTTC.

The genes are TRBV9 and TRBJ2-1, with 13 bases aligning to TRBD2. J was trimmed by 3 bases and V by 4 bases; bases with no gene match: 16. The CDR3 spans 20 residues. CDR1 and CDR2 (germline): SGDLS, YYNGEE. The CDR3 DNA reads as TGTGCCAGCAGCCCCTCGAGCCTGACTAGCGGGGGGCCCAACTACAATGAGCAGTTCTTC. This translates into CASSPSSLTSGGPNYNEQFF.